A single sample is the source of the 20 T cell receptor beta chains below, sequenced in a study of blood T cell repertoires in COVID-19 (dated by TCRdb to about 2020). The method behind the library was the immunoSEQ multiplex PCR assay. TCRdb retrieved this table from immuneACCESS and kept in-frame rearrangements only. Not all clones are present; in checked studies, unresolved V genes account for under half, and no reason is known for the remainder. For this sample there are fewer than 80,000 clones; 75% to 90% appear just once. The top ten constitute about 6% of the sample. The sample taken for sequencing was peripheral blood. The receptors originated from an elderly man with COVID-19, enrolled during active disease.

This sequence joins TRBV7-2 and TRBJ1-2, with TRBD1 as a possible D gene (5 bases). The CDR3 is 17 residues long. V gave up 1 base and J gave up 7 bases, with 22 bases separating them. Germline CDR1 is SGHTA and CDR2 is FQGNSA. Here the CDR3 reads CASSLGILLETAGGYTF. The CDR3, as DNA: TGTGCCAGCAGCTTAGGTATTTTGTTAGAGACAGCCGGTGGCTACACCTTC.

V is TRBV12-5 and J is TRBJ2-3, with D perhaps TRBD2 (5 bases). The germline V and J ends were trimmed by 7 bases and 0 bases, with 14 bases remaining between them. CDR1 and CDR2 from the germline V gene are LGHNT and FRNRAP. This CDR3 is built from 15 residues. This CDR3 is CASAPGVTSTDTQYF. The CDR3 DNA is TGTGCTAGTGCCCCCGGGGTCACTAGCACAGATACGCAGTATTTT.

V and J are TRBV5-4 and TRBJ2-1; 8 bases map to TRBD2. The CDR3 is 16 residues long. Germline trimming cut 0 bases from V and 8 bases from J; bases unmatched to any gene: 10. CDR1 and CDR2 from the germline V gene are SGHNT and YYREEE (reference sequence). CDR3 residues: CASSLAGGGLIDEQFF. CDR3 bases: TGTGCCAGCAGCTTGGCCGGGGGGGGCCTGATCGATGAGCAGTTCTTC. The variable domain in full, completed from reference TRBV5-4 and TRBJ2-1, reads ETGVTQSPTHLIKTRGQQVTLRCSSQSGHNTVSWYQQALGQGPQFIFQYYREEENGRGNFPPRFSGLQFPNYSSELNVNALELDDSALYLCASSLAGGGLIDEQFFGPGTRLTVL.

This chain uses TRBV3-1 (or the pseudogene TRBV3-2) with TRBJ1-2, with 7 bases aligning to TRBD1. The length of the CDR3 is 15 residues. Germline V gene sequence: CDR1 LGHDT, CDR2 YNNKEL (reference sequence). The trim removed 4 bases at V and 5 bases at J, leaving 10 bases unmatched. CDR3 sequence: CASSPLDRVMYGYTF. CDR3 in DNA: TGTGCCAGCAGCCCCCTTGACAGGGTTATGTATGGCTACACCTTC.

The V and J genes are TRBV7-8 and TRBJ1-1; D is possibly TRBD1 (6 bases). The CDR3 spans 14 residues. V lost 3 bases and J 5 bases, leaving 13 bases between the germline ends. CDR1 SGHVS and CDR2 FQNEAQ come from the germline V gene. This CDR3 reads CASSLGRGATEAFF. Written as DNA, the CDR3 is TGTGCCAGCAGCTTGGGCAGGGGAGCAACTGAAGCTTTCTTT.

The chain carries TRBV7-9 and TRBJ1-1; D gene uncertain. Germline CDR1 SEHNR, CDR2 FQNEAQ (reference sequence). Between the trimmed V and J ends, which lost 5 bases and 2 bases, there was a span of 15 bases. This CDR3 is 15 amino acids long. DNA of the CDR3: TGTGCCAGCAGCCCCCCCAGCAGGACTAACACTGAAGCTTTCTTT. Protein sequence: CASSPPSRTNTEAFF.

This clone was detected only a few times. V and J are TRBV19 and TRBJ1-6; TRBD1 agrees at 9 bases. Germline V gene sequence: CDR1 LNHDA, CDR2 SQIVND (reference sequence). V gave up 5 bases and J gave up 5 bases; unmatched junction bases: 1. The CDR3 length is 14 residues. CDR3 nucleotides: TGTGCCAGTAGTCGGACAGGGGATAATTCACCCCTCCACTTT. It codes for CASSRTGDNSPLHF.

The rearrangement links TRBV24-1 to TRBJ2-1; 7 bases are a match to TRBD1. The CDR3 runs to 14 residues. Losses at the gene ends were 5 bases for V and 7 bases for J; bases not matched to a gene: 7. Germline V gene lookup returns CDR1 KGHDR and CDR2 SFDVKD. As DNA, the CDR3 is TGTGCCACCAGTGGCGCAGGGGGAATAAATGAGCAGTTCTTC. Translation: CATSGAGGINEQFF.

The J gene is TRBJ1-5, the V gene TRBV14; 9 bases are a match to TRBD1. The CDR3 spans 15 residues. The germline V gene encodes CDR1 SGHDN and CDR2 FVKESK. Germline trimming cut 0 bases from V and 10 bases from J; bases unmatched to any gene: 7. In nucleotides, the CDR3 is TGTGCCAGCAGCCAAGATCTCGGGACAGGGACACCCCAGCATTTT. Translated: CASSQDLGTGTPQHF.

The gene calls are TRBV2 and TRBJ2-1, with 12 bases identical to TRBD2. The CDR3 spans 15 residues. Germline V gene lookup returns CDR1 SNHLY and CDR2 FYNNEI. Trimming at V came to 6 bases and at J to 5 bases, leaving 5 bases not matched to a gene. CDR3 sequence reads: CASRVRTSGDNEQFF. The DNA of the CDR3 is TGTGCCAGCAGGGTTCGGACTAGCGGGGACAATGAGCAGTTCTTC.

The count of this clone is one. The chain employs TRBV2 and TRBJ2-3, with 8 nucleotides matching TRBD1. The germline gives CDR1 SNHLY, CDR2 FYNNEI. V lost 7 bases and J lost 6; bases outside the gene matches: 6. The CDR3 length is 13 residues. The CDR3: CASTRGQYDTQYF. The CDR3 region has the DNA TGTGCCAGCACCAGGGGGCAATATGATACGCAGTATTTT.

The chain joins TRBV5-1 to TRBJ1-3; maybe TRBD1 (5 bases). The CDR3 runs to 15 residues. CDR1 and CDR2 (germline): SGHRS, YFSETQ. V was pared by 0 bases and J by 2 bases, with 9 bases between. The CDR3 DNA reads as TGCGCCAGCAGCTTGGCGGGGGTTCCTGGAAACACCATATATTTT. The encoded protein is CASSLAGVPGNTIYF.

The CDR3 reads CASSIRRGLNTEAFF. The CDR3 nucleotides are TGTGCCAGTAGTATAAGGAGGGGGCTGAACACTGAAGCTTTCTTT. This rearrangement joins TRBV19 to TRBJ1-1, with 7 bases aligning to TRBD1. V lost 2 bases and J lost 0; bases outside the gene matches: 3. CDR3 size: 15 residues. Germline V lookup: CDR1 LNHDA, CDR2 SQIVND (reference sequence).

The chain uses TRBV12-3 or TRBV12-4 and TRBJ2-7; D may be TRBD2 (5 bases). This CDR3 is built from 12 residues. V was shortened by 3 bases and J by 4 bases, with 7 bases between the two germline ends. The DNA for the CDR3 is TGTGCCAGCAGTTTGGACTCATACGAGCAGTACTTC. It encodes CASSLDSYEQYF.

The CDR3 here is CASSLGDRDNSPLHF. The CDR3 DNA is TGTGCCAGCAGCTTGGGGGACAGGGATAATTCACCCCTCCACTTT. This chain links TRBV5-4 with TRBJ1-6; the match to TRBD1 covers 9 bases. Germline V gene lookup returns CDR1 SGHNT and CDR2 YYREEE (reference sequence). J was trimmed by 5 bases and V by 0 bases; bases with no gene match: 0. The CDR3 runs to 15 residues.

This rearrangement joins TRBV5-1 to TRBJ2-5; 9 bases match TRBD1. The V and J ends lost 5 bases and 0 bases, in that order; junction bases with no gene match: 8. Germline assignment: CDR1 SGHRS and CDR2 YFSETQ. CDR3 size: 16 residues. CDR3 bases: TGCGCCAGCAGTCCACAGGGGGCAGGTAACCAAGAGACCCAGTACTTC. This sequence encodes CASSPQGAGNQETQYF.

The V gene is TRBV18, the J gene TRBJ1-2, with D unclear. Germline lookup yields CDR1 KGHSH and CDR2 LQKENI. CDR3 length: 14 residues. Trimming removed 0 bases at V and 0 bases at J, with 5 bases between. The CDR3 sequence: CASSPPTANYGYTF. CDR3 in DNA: TGTGCCAGCTCACCACCCACAGCTAACTATGGCTACACCTTC.

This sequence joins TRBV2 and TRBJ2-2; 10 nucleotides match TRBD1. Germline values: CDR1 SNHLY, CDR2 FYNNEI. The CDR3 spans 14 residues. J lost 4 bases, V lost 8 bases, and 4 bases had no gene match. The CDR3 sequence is CASRGQGTTGELFF. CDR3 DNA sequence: TGTGCCAGCCGGGGACAGGGGACCACCGGGGAGCTGTTTTTT.

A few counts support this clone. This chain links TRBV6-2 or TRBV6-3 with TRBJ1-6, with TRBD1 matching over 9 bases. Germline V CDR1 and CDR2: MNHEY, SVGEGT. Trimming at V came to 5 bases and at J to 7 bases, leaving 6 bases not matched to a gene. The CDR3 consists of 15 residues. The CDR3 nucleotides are TGTGCCAGCAGTCGCCGGGACAGGGACAATTCACCCCTCCACTTT. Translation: CASSRRDRDNSPLHF.

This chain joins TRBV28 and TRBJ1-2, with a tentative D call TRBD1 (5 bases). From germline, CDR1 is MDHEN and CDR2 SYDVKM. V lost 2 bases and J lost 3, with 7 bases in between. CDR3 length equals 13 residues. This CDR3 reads CASSLQTDYGYTF. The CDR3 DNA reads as TGTGCCAGCAGTTTACAGACAGACTATGGCTACACCTTC.